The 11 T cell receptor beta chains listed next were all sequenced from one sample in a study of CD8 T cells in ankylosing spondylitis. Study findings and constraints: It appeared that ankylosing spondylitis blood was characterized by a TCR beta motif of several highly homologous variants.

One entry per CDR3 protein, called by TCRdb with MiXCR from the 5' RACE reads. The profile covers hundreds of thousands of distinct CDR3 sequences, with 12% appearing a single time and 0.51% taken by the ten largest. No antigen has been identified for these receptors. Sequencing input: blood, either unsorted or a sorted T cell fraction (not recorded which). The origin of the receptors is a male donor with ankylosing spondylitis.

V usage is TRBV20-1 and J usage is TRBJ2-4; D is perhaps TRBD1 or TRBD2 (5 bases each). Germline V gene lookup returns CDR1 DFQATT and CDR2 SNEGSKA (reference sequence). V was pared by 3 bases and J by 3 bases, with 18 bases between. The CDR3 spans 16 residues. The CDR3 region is CSASLARGRYKNIQYF. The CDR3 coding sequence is TGCAGTGCTAGTTTAGCGAGGGGCAGGTACAAAAACATTCAGTACTTC.

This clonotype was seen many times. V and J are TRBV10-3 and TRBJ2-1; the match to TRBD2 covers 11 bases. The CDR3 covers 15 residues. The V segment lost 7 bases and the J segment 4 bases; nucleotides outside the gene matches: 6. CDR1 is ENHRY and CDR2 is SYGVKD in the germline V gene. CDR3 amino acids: CAITGTSGSYNEQFF. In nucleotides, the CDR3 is TGTGCCATCACTGGGACTAGCGGCTCTTACAATGAGCAGTTCTTC.

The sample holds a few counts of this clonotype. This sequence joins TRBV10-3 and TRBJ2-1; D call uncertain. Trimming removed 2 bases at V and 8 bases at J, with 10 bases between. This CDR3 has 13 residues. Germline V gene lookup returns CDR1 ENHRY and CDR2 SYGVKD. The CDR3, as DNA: TGTGCCATCAGTGAGCCCGCGGTAGATGAGCAGTTCTTC. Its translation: CAISEPAVDEQFF.

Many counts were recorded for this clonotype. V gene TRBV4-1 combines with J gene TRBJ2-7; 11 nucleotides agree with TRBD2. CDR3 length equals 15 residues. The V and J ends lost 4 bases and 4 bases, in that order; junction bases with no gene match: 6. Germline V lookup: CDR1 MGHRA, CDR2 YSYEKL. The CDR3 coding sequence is TGCGCCAGCAGCCTACTAGCGGGAGAGGGATACGAGCAGTACTTC. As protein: CASSLLAGEGYEQYF.

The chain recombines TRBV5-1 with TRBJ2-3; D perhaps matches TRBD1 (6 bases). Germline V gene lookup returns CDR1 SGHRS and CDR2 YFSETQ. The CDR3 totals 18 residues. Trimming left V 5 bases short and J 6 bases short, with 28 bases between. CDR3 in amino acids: CASRRRIVLWGQDDTQYF. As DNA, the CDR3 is TGCGCCAGCAGACGCCGAATTGTTCTTTGGGGGCAAGATGATACGCAGTATTTT.

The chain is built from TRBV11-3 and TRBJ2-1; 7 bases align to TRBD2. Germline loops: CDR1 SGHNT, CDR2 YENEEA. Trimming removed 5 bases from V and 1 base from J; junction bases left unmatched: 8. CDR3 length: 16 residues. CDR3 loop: CASSQRAGVSYNEQFF. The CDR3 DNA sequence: TGTGCCAGCAGCCAACGGGCGGGAGTTTCCTACAATGAGCAGTTCTTC.

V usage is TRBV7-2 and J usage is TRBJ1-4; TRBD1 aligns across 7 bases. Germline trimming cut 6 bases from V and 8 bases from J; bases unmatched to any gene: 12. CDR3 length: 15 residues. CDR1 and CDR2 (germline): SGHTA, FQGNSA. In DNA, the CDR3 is TGTGCCAGCAGTCTCACAGGGGCGCGGGAAGAAAAACTGTTTTTT. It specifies CASSLTGAREEKLFF.

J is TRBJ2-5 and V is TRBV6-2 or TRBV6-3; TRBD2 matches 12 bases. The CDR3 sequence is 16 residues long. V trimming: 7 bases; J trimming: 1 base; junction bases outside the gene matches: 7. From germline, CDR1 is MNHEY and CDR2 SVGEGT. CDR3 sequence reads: CASTVLAGGFQETQYF. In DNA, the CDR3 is TGTGCCAGCACCGTACTAGCGGGGGGTTTCCAAGAGACCCAGTACTTC.

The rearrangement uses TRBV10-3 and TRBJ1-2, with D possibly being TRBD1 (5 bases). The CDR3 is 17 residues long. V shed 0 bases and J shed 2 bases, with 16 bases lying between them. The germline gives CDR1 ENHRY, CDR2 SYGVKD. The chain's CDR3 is CAISESIVKGPNYGYTF. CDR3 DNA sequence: TGTGCCATCAGTGAGTCGATAGTGAAGGGACCCAACTATGGCTACACCTTC.

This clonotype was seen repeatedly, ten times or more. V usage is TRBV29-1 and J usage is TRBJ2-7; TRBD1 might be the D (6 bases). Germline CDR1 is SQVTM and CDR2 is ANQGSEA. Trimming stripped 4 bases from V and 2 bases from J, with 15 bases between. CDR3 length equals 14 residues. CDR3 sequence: CSVARGTVPYEQYF. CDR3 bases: TGCAGCGTTGCCAGGGGAACGGTACCCTACGAGCAGTACTTC.

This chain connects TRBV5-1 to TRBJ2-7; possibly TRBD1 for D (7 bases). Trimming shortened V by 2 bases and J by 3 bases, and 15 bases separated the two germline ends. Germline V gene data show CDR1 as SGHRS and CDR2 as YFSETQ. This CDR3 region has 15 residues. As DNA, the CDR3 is TGCGCCAGCAGCTTAGGAGGGGGCTTGCTCTACGAGCAGTACTTC. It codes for CASSLGGGLLYEQYF.